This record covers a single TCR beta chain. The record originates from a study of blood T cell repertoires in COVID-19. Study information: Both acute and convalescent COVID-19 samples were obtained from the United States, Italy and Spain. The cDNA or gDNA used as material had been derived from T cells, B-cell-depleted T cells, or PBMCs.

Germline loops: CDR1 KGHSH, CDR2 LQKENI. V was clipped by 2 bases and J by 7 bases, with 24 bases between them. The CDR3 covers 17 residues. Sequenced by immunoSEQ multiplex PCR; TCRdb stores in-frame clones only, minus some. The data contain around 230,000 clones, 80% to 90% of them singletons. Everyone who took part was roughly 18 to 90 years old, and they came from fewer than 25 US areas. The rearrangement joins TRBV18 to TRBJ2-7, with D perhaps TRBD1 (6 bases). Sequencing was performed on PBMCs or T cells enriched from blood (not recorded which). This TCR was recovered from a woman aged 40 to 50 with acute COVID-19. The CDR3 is CASSPIWVQGRTREQYF. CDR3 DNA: TGTGCCAGCTCACCAATATGGGTACAGGGACGTACGCGTGAGCAGTACTTC.